This T cell receptor (beta chain) comes out of a study of control samples from healthy donors and cancer patients (dated by TCRdb to about 2020). Concerning this clone itself: There is no known antigen for this receptor. Within one base of it there is no much larger clone, and no base qualities were kept.

From the germline V gene (reference sequence), CDR1 is LNHDA and CDR2 is SQIVND. From the cysteine up to the phenylalanine, the CDR3 has a length of 16 residues. Only the CDR3 portion is preserved as DNA: 48 bases, with reading frame beginning at the first base. The V end gives up 4 bases and the J end 6 bases, leaving 9 bases in the junction not matched to a gene. The library was made by the immunoSEQ multiplex PCR assay. This is the immuneACCESS table as TCRdb keeps it, with only in-frame sequences that have V and J called. A part of the clones is gone; compared with another copy, unresolved V genes explain less than half, and the rest is unexplained. For this sample the table gives about 150,000 clones, of which around 90% were detected only once. The top ten constitute 4% to 5.5% of the sample.

Source material: blood. This receptor chain uses TRBV19 and TRBJ2-1; the central 10 bases match TRBD1. The TCR originated in a man aged 25-45 years in good health. The CDR3 has the sequence CASSTPDRGFGNEQFF. The nucleotide sequence reads TGTGCCAGTAGTACCCCGGACAGGGGGTTCGGCAATGAGCAGTTCTTC.